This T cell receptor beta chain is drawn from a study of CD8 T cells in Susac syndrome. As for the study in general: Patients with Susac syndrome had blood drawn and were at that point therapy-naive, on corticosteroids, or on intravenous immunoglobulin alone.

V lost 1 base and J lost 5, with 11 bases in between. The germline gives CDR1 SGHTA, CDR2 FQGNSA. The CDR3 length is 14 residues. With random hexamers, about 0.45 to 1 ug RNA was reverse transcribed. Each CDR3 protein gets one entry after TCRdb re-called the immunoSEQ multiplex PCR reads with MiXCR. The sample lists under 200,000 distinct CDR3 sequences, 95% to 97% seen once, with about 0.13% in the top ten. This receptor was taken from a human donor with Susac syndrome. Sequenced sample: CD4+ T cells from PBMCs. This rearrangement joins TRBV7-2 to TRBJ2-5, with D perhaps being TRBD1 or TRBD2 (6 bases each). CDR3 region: CASSLVGGSETQYF. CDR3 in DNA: TGTGCCAGCAGCTTAGTGGGGGGCTCGGAGACCCAGTACTTC. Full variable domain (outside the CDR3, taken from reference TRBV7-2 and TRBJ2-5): GAGVSQSPSNKVTEKGKDVELRCDPISGHTALYWYRQSLGQGLEFLIYFQGNSAPDKSGLPSDRFSAERTGGSVSTLTIQRTQQEDSAVYLCASSLVGGSETQYFGPGTRLLVL.